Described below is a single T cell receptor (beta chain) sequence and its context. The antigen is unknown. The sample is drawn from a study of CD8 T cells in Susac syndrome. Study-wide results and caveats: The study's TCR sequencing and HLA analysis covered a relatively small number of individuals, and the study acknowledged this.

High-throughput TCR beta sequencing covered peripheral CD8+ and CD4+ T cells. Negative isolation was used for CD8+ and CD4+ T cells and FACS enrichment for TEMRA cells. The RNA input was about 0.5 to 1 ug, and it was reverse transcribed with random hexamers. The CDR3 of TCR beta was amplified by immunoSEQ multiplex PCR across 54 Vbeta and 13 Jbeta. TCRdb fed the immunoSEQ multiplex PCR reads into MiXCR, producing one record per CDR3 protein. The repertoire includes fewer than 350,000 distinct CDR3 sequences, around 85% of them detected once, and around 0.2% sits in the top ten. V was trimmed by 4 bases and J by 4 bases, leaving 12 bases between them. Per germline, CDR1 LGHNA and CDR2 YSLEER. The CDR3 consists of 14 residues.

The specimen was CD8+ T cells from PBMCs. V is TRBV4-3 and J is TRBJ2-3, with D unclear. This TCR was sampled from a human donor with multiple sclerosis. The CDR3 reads CASSPHPGSDTQYF. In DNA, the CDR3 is TGCGCCAGCAGCCCGCACCCTGGGTCAGATACGCAGTATTTT.